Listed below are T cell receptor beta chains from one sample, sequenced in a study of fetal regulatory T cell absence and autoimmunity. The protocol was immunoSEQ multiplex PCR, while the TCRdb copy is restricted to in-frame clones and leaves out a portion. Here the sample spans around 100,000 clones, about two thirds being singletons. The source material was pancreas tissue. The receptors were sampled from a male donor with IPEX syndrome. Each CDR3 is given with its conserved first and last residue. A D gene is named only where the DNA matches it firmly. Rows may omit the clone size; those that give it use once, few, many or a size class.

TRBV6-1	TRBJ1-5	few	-	CASRDVFNQPQHF	TGTGCCAGCAGGGACGTATTCAATCAGCCCCAGCATTTT
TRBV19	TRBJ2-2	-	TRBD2	CASSIPWTSGGANTGELFF	TGTGCCAGTAGTATACCGTGGACTAGCGGGGGGGCGAACACCGGGGAGCTGTTTTTT
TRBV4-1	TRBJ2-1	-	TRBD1	CASSPTQGQGIVNEQFF	TGCGCCAGCAGCCCCACGCAGGGACAGGGTATAGTCAATGAGCAGTTCTTC
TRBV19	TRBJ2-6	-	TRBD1	CASSIRGRNYGANVLTF	TGTGCCAGTAGTATAAGGGGGCGAAACTACGGGGCCAACGTCCTGACTTTC
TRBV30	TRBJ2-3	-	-	CAWSTLTDTQYF	TGTGCCTGGAGTACCCTCACAGATACGCAGTATTTT
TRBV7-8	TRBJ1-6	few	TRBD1	CASSFWETGNSPLHF	TGTGCCAGCAGCTTTTGGGAGACAGGGAATTCACCCCTCCACTTT
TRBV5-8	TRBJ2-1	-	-	CASSFTNEQFF	TGTGCCAGCAGCTTTACAAATGAGCAGTTCTTC
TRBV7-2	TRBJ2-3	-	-	CASSLWVSTDTQYF	TGTGCCAGCAGCTTATGGGTCAGCACAGATACGCAGTATTTT
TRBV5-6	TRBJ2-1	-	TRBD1	CASSSGQGALHEQFF	TGTGCCAGCAGCTCTGGCCAGGGGGCCCTCCATGAGCAGTTCTTC
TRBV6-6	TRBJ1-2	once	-	CASSTEQDGGYTF	TGTGCCAGCAGCACGGAACAGGATGGTGGCTACACCTTC
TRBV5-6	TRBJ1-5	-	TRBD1	CASSSRGLTGRGQPQHF	TGTGCCAGCAGCTCCCGGGGTTTGACAGGGCGAGGTCAGCCCCAGCATTTT
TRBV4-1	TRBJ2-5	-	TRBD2	CASSQGNGGRLGKTQYF	TGCGCCAGCAGCCAAGGGAATGGCGGGAGATTAGGAAAGACCCAGTACTTC
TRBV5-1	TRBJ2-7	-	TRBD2	CASSLSASGTLYEQYF	TGCGCCAGCAGCTTGTCAGCTAGCGGGACTCTCTACGAGCAGTACTTC
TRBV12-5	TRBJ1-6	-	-	CASGLIPRGDVYNSPLHF	TGTGCTAGTGGTTTGATCCCCAGAGGGGACGTCTATAATTCACCCCTCCACTTT